This paragraph covers one T cell receptor beta chain sequence. Germline V gene sequence: CDR1 GTSNPN, CDR2 SVGIG (reference sequence). CDR3 length equals 12 residues. V shed 3 bases and J shed 11 bases, with 13 bases lying between them. The sample belongs to a study of technical replicates of blood from several donors. Sequenced by immunoSEQ multiplex PCR; TCRdb stores in-frame clones only, minus some. The sample yields approximately 92,000 clones, around 96% seen once. The origin of this receptor is a human donor in good health. Material for sequencing was T cells isolated from PBMCs. The chain uses TRBV30 and TRBJ1-4, with a weak D call TRBD1 (5 bases). The CDR3 bases are TGTGCCTGGAGGGGAGGGGTCCGGAAACTGTTTTTT. Translating gives CAWRGGVRKLFF.